This T cell receptor (beta chain) is drawn from a study of T cells in Graves' hyperthyroidism and ophthalmopathy. Trimming pared 6 bases from V and 9 bases from J, leaving 15 bases between. The CDR3 is 13 residues long. This clonotype was detected many times. Researchers took RNA transcripts and amplified the TCR beta CDR3 regions from them. The primer set for the first-round RT-PCR of the TCR CDR3 was HTBI. Each CDR3 protein gets one entry after TCRdb re-called the multiplex PCR reads with MiXCR. This table holds fewer than 650,000 distinct CDR3 sequences, about 14% found once. V and J are TRBV12-3 or TRBV12-4 and TRBJ2-4, with D possibly matching TRBD1 (6 bases). Sequenced input: blood. The TCR originated in a woman aged 25 to 45 with Graves' hyperthyroidism that later progressed to Graves' ophthalmopathy. CDR3 sequence reads: CASSQLGQSIQYF. In nucleotides, the CDR3 is TGTGCCAGCAGCCAACTAGGACAGAGCATTCAGTACTTC.